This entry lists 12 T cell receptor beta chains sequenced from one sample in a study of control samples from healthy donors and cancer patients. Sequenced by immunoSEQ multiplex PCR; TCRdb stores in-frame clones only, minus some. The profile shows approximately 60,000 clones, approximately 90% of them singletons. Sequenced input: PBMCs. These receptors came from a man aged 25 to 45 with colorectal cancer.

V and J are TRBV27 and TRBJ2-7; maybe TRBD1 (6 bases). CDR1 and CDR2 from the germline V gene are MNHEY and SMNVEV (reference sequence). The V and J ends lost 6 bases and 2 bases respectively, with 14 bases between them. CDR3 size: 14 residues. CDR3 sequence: CASRGAGATYEQYF. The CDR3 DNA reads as TGTGCCAGCAGGGGGGCCGGGGCGACCTACGAGCAGTACTTC.

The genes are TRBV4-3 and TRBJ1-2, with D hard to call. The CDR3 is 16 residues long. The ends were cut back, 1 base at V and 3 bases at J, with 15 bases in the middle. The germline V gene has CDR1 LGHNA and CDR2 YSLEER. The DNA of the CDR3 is TGCGCCAGCAGCCAAGCCCCGACCGAGCGTTACTATGGCTACACCTTC. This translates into CASSQAPTERYYGYTF.

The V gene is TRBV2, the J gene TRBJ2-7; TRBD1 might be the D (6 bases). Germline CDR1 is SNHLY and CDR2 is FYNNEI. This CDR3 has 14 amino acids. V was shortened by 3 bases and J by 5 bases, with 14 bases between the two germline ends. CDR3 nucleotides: TGTGCCAGCAGTGAGGGCAGGGGTAGGAACGAGCAGTACTTC. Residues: CASSEGRGRNEQYF.

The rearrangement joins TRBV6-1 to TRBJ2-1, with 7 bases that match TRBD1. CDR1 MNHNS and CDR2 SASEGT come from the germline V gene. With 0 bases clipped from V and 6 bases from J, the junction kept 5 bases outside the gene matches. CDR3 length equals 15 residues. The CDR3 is CASSEAGDRSNEQFF. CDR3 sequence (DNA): TGTGCCAGCAGTGAAGCGGGGGACAGAAGCAATGAGCAGTTCTTC.

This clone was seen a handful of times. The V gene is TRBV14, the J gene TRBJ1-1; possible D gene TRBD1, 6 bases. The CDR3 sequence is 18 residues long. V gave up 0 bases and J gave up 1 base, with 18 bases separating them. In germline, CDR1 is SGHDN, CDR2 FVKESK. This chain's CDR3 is CASSQDGKTGWRNTEAFF. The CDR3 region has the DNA TGTGCCAGCAGCCAAGACGGAAAAACAGGGTGGAGGAACACTGAAGCTTTCTTT.

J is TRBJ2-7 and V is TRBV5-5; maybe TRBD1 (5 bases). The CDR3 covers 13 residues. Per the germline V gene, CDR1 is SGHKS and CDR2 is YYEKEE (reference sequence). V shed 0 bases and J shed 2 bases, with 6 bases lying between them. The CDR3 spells CASSLAGTYEQYF. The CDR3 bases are TGTGCCAGCAGCTTGGCAGGGACCTACGAGCAGTACTTC.

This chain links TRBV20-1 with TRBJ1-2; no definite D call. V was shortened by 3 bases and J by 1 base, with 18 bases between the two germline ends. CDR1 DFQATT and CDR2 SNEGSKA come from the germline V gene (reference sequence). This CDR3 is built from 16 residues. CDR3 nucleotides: TGCAGTGCTAGTAAGGGCGTGAGCAGCGTTAACTATGGCTACACCTTC. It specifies CSASKGVSSVNYGYTF.

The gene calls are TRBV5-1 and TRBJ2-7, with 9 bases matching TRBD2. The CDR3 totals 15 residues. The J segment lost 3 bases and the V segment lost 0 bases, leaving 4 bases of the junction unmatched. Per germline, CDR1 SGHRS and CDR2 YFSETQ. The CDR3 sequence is CASSLDSGGFYEQYF. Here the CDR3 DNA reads TGCGCCAGCAGCTTGGATAGCGGGGGCTTCTACGAGCAGTACTTC.

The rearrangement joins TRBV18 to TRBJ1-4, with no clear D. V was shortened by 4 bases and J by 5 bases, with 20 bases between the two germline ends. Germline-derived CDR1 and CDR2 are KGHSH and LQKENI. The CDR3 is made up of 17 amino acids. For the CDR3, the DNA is TGTGCCAGCTCACGGGCGCTAGGGAGTTCCCTAAATGAAAAACTGTTTTTT. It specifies CASSRALGSSLNEKLFF.

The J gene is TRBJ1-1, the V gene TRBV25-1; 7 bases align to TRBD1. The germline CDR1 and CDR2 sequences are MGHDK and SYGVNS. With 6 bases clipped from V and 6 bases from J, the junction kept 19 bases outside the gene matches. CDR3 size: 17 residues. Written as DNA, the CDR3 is TGTGCCAGCAGGGCCGGACCGAGACAGGGAATTCCCCCTGAAGCTTTCTTT. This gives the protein CASRAGPRQGIPPEAFF.

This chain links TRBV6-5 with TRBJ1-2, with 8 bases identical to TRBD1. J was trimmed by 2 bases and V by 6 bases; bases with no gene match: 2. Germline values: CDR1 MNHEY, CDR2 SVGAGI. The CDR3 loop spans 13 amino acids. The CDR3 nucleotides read TGTGCCAGCAGACGGGACAGGAACTATGGCTACACCTTC. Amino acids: CASRRDRNYGYTF.

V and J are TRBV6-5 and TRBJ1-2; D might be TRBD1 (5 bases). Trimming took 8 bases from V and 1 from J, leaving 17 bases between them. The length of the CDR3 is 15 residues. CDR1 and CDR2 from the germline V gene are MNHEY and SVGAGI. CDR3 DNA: TGTGCCAGCGGAAGGGCACAGGCGAATAACTATGGCTACACCTTC. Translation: CASGRAQANNYGYTF.